This entry describes one T cell receptor beta chain. The antigen is unknown. The data are from a study of T cell responses to AZD1222 COVID-19 vaccine. Study background: Second-dose groups at about 4 or about 12 weeks were pooled.

Libraries were prepared by immunoSEQ multiplex PCR; TCRdb keeps only in-frame clonotypes and omits some of them. The sample lists some 100,000 clones, 70% to 90% occurring once. Study-wide results and caveats: White British donors predominated, females outnumbered males, and clonal diversity was possibly underestimated. It was only a handful of AZD1222 recipients who were seropositive at baseline. Recipients of two AZD1222 doses showed rising Spike-specific TCR breadth and depth.

CDR3 size: 19 residues. Trimming removed 3 bases from V and 5 bases from J; junction bases left unmatched: 20. Germline CDR1 reads MDHEN; CDR2 reads SYDVKM. This rearrangement joins TRBV28 to TRBJ2-7; TRBD2 matches 9 bases. The clonotype comes from an adult in good health. The sample was peripheral blood, taken on day 0 of AZD1222 vaccination. CDR3 in amino acids: CASSFFRLAGPSRENEQYF. The CDR3 DNA sequence: TGTGCCAGCAGTTTCTTCCGTCTAGCGGGGCCGTCGCGGGAGAACGAGCAGTACTTC.